This T cell receptor beta chain was identified in a study of Ad26.COV2.S vaccination and SARS-CoV-2 variants. For the study at large: Once, or twice with 56 days between doses, Ad26.COV2.S was given intramuscularly. Study conclusions and caveats: Possible underestimation of total T cell responses by the TCR breadth and depth analyses was noted. Reported post-vaccination CD8+ and CD4+ T cell responses to spike showed substantial breadth.

As for treatment: some 20 received Ad26.COV2.S at low or high dose, single or two shots; about 5 received placebo; per-sample allocation not given. Samples came from day 63 after the first vaccine or placebo injection. An Ad26 vector that expressed Wuhan-strain SARS-CoV-2 spike constituted the vaccine. The germline V and J ends were trimmed by 4 bases and 3 bases, with 4 bases remaining between them. The germline CDR1 and CDR2 sequences are SGDLS and YYNGEE. The CDR3 has 11 amino acids. Assay used: immunoSEQ multiplex PCR; TCRdb lists only in-frame clones, some missing. This sample yields around 300,000 clones, of which about nine tenths are seen a single time; 5.5% to 7% belongs to the top ten. Details on this clone: Its antigen is currently unknown.

This clonotype was sampled from a person between 18 and 65 years old who received the Ad26.COV2.S COVID-19 vaccine or a placebo. Sequencing used peripheral blood, obtained in a trial of Ad26.COV2.S vaccine versus placebo. V is TRBV9 and J is TRBJ1-1; D not resolved. DNA for the CDR3: TGTGCCAGCAGCCCGCACACTGAAGCTTTCTTT. Encoded protein: CASSPHTEAFF.